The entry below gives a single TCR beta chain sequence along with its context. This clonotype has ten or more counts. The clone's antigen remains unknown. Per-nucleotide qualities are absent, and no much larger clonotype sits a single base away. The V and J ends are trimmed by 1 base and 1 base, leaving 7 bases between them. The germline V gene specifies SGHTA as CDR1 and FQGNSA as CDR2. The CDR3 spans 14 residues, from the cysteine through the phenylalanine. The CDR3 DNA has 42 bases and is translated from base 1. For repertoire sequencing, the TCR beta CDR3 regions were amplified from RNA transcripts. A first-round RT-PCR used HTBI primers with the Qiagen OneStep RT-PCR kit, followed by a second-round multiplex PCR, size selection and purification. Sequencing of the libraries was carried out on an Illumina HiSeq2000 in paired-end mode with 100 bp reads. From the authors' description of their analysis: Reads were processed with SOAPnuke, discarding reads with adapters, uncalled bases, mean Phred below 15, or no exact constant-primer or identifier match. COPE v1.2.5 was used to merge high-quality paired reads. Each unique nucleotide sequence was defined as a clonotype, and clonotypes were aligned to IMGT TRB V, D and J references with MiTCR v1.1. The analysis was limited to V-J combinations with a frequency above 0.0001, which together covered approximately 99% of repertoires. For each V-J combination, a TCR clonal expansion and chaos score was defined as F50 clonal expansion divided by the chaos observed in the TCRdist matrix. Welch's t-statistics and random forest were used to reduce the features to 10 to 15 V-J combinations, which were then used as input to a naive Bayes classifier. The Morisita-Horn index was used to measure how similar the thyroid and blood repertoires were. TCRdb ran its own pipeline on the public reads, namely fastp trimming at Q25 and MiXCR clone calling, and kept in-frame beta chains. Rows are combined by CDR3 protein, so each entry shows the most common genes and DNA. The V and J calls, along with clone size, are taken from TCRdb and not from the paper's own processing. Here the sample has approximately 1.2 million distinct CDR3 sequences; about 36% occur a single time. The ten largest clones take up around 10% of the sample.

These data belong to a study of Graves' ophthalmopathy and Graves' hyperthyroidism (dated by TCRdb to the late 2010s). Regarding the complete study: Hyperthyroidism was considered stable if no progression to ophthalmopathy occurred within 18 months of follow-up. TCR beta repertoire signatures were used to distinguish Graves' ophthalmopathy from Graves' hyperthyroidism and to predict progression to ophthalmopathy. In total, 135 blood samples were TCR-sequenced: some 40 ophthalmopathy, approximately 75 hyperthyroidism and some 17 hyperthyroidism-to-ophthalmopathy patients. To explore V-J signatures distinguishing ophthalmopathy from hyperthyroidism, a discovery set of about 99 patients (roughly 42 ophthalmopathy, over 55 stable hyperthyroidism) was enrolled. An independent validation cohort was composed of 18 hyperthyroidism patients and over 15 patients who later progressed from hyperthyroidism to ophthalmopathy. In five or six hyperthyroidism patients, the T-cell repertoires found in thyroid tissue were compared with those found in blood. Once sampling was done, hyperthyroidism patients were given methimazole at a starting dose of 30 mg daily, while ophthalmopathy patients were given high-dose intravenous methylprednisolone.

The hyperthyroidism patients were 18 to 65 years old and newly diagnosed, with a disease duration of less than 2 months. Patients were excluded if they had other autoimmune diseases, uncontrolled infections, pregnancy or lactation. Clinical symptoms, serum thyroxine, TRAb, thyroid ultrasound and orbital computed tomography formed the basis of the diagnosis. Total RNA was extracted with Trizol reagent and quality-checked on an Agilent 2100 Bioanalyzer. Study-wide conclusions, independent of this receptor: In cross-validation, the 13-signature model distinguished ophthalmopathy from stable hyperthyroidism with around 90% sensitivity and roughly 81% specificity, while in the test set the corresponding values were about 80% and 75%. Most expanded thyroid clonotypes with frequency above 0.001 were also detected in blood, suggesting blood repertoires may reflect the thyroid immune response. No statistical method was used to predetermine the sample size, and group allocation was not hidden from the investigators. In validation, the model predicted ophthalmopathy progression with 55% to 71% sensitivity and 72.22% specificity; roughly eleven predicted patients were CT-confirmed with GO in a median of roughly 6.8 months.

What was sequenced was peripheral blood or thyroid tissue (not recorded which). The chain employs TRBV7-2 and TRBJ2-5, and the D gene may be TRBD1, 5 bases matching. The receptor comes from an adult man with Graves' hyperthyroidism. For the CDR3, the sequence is CASSLDRSQETQYF. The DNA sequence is TGTGCCAGCAGCTTAGACAGGTCCCAAGAGACCCAGTACTTC.